This T cell receptor beta chain came from a study of OX40 agonist ivuxolimab in advanced cancers. Across the study: Every 2 weeks, ivuxolimab was infused into the patients intravenously at between 0.01 and 10 mg/kg. Therapy given before enrollment (anti-PD-1, anti-PD-L1 or anti-CTLA-4) was allowed, and under 45% had some. General study findings and limits: Researchers did not establish what antigens the expanded peripheral T cells target. Also present in some nonresponders was a low level of normalized T-cell clonal expansion.

TCRdb keeps only in-frame clones here, not all; method: immunoSEQ multiplex PCR. The sample holds about 64,000 clones, roughly 80% seen once. Turning to this clone: Antigen: not known.

This TCR came from an adult with an advanced solid tumor such as melanoma, head and neck, liver or kidney cancer. The starting material was CD4+ or CD8+ T cells sorted from blood, obtained in a trial of the OX40 agonist ivuxolimab.

The CDR3 sequence is CASSPGWAGLGGYTF. CDR3 in DNA: TGTGCCAGCAGCCCGGGCTGGGCAGGGTTGGGTGGCTACACCTTC. The chain is built from TRBV7-9 and TRBJ1-2; a possible D gene is TRBD1 (5 bases). The V end was cut by 5 bases, the J end by 7 bases, with 20 bases between. Germline CDR1 SEHNR, CDR2 FQNEAQ (reference sequence). CDR3 length: 15 amino acids.